The T cell receptor (beta chain) under discussion was sequenced for a study of Ad26.COV2.S vaccination and SARS-CoV-2 variants (dated by TCRdb to the early 2020s). A note on the overall study: Vaccine-arm donors came from COV1001, a multicentre, randomized, double-blind, placebo-controlled phase I-IIa trial of Ad26.COV2.S in healthy adults. Ad26.COV2.S was given intramuscularly at 5x10^10 or 1x10^11 viral particles, as a single shot or as two shots 56 days apart. Blinding of investigators to trial group allocation was maintained during experiments and outcome assessment. The specificity and breadth of SARS-CoV-2-reactive T cell receptors after Ad26.COV2.S vaccination were assessed by TCRbeta repertoire sequencing. The TCR-sequenced set comprised around 30 samples: some 20 Ad26.COV2.S vaccine recipients, 5 placebo recipients and 8 SARS-CoV-2 convalescent individuals. Trial participants were randomized into five groups of five: low-dose or high-dose Ad26.COV2.S given once or twice, or placebo on both occasions. Study-wide findings and limitations: Non-spike TCR breadth was comparable between vaccine and placebo recipients, consistent with the vaccine containing only spike. According to the authors, total T cell responses may have been underestimated by the TCR breadth and depth analyses. Compared with placebo recipients, Ad26.COV2.S recipients showed higher spike-specific TCR breadth (P = 0.0014). Substantial breadth of spike-specific CD8+ and CD4+ T cell responses was reported after vaccination. The study lacked the statistical power to compare responses across vaccine doses or regimens.

Note on this clone: The antigen it binds to is not known. Base qualities are not recorded, but no much larger clone differs from it by a single base.

The intended sense of this specimen's treatment or condition label: 15 to 20 received Ad26.COV2.S at low or high dose, single or two shots; about 5 received placebo; per-sample allocation not given. For vaccine and placebo recipients, repertoires were sequenced using samples collected on day 63 after the first injection. Cohort 1b enrolled roughly 25 adults aged 18-55 years at a single site in Boston, USA, between 29 July and 7 August 2020. Ad26.COV2.S was a replication-incompetent adenovirus type 26 vector that expressed a prefusion-stabilized SARS-CoV-2 spike protein derived from the original Wuhan strain. V is pared back by 0 bases and J by 6 bases, with 12 bases lying between the germline termini. Inclusive of the bounding cysteine and phenylalanine, the CDR3 is 14 residues long. Just CDR3 DNA is preserved here, 42 bases in frame from base 1. The germline V gene sets CDR1 to LGHNT and CDR2 to FRNRAP.

The immunoSEQ Assay was used to sequence TCRbeta CDR3 regions. After extraction, genomic DNA underwent amplification by bias-controlled multiplex PCR, followed by high-throughput sequencing. On the study's bioinformatics: To quantify the absolute abundance of every unique TCRbeta CDR3 region, sequences were collapsed and filtered. T cell fraction was estimated by normalizing TCRbeta template counts to usable DNA, which was measured by amplifying reference genes present in all nucleated cells. Repertoire TCRs were annotated as SARS-CoV-2-specific by exact matching of V gene, CDR3 amino acid sequence and J gene to a known reactive TCR set. MIRA supplied the reference SARS-CoV-2 TCR set, which was filtered for enrichment in COVID-19-positive ImmuneCODE repertoires so that public or cross-reactive TCRs were removed. Using the MIRA antigens, annotated TCRs were further analysed by specific ORF or by position within an ORF. Breadth was defined as the number of annotated unique rearrangements divided by the total number of unique productive rearrangements, and depth was defined as the summed frequency of the annotated unique rearrangements. Two-sided Wilcoxon rank-sum tests were applied when comparing TCR breadth between groups. As stored in TCRdb, this immuneACCESS dataset retains in-frame rearrangements with V and J assigned. A fraction of the clones does not appear; measured against another copy, unresolved V genes explain less than half of the discrepancy, and the remainder lacks a known reason. The V and J calls and clone size come from that table; D and trimming were worked out from the DNA. Recorded for this sample are approximately 300,000 clones; 86% of them occurred a single time. The top ten constitute 1.5% to 2.5% of the sample.

This material consisted of peripheral blood, taken in a trial of Ad26.COV2.S vaccine versus placebo. The source of this sequence is a person between 18 and 59 years old who received the Ad26.COV2.S COVID-19 vaccine or a placebo. This receptor chain uses TRBV12-5 and TRBJ2-7, with no reliable assignment of the D segment. CDR3 protein: CASGLVPPGTEQYF. The DNA sequence reads TGTGCTAGTGGTTTGGTACCCCCGGGCACCGAGCAGTACTTC. The full variable domain, with segments outside the CDR3 supplied by the reference TRBV12-5 and TRBJ2-7 proteins, appears as DARVTQTPRHKVTEMGQEVTMRCQPILGHNTVFWYRQTMMQGLELLAYFRNRAPLDDSGMPKDRFSAEMPDATLATLKIQPSEPRDSAVYFCASGLVPPGTEQYFGPGTRLTVT.